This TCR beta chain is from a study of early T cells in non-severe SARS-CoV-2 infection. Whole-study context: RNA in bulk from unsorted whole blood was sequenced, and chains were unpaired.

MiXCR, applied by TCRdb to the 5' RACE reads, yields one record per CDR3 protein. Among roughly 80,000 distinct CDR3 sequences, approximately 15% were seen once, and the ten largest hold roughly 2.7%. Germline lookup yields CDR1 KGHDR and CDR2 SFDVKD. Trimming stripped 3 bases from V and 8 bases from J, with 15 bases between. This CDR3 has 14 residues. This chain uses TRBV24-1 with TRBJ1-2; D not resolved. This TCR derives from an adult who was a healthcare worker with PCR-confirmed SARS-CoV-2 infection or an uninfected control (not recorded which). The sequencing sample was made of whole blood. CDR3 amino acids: CATSDPGAPSGYTF. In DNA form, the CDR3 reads TGTGCCACCAGTGATCCCGGAGCGCCTTCGGGCTACACCTTC.